The 9 T cell receptor beta chains given below trace back to one sample, sequenced in a study of beta chain features in type 1 diabetes. Study-wide results and limits: TCRB CDR3 length was moderately but significantly reduced in all four CD4+ subsets of Type 1 diabetes patients.

The whole isolated RNA underwent reverse transcription, so sequencing captured expressed TCRB transcripts. Sequencing was performed with immunoSEQ multiplex PCR; in TCRdb, only in-frame clones are kept and a portion is missing. The data hold approximately 260,000 clones, with roughly 20% observed a single time. No antigens are known for them. Sequenced material: naive CD4+ T cells from blood. These receptors were collected from a woman aged 35 to 49 with type 1 diabetes.

The genes are TRBV7-2 and TRBJ1-1, with D maybe TRBD1 (6 bases). Germline V gives CDR1 SGHTA, CDR2 FQGNSA. The CDR3 is made up of 13 amino acids. V shed 5 bases and J shed 6 bases, with 13 bases lying between them. The CDR3, as DNA: TGTGCCAGCAGCCCGCGGGGGCCAGCTGAAGCTTTCTTT. The encoded protein is CASSPRGPAEAFF. Complete variable domain (other parts from reference TRBV7-2 and TRBJ1-1): GAGVSQSPSNKVTEKGKDVELRCDPISGHTALYWYRQSLGQGLEFLIYFQGNSAPDKSGLPSDRFSAERTGGSVSTLTIQRTQQEDSAVYLCASSPRGPAEAFFGQGTRLTVV.

The chain joins TRBV7-9 to TRBJ2-7, with a weak D call TRBD2 (6 bases). The CDR3 is 14 residues long. Germline CDR1 SEHNR, CDR2 FQNEAQ (reference sequence). Trimming took off 1 base at V and 5 bases at J, with 12 bases between the two ends. The CDR3 nucleotides read TGTGCCAGCAGCTTAGAACTAGCAGTCCACGAGCAGTACTTC. Protein product: CASSLELAVHEQYF.

The chain recombines TRBV7-9 with TRBJ1-2; the match to TRBD1 covers 10 bases. CDR3 length: 13 residues. Looked up from germline, CDR1 is SEHNR and CDR2 is FQNEAQ (reference sequence). The junction had 2 bases not matched to a gene; V was cut back by 5 bases and J by 5 bases. The CDR3 here is CASSPDRGYGYTF. DNA for the CDR3: TGTGCCAGCAGCCCGGACAGGGGGTATGGCTACACCTTC. Together with reference TRBV7-9 and TRBJ1-2, the CDR3 gives the full variable domain: DTGVSQNPRHKITKRGQNVTFRCDPISEHNRLYWYRQTLGQGPEFLTYFQNEAQLEKSRLLSDRFSAERPKGSFSTLEIQRTEQGDSAMYLCASSPDRGYGYTFGSGTRLTVV.

In its sample, this clone was seen once. The chain uses TRBV7-7 and TRBJ1-1; D gene unclear. The germline CDR1 and CDR2 sequences are SSHAT and FNYEAQ (reference sequence). This CDR3 is 13 amino acids long. V gave up 4 bases and J gave up 0 bases, with 6 bases separating them. The DNA for the CDR3 is TGTGCCAGCAGCTCAGGCGTGAACACTGAAGCTTTCTTT. Translation gives CASSSGVNTEAFF.

In this sample, this clone turned up a few times. The rearrangement joins TRBV7-2 to TRBJ2-1, with TRBD1 matching 10 bases. CDR3 length: 18 amino acids. Germline values: CDR1 SGHTA, CDR2 FQGNSA. The trim removed 5 bases at V and 3 bases at J, leaving 13 bases unmatched. CDR3 sequence reads: CASSQRGSGQGNYNEQFF. The CDR3 DNA follows: TGTGCCAGCAGCCAACGGGGTTCGGGACAGGGGAACTACAATGAGCAGTTCTTC. The complete variable domain, with remaining parts taken from reference TRBV7-2 and TRBJ2-1, reads GAGVSQSPSNKVTEKGKDVELRCDPISGHTALYWYRQSLGQGLEFLIYFQGNSAPDKSGLPSDRFSAERTGGSVSTLTIQRTQQEDSAVYLCASSQRGSGQGNYNEQFFGPGTRLTVL.

The chain recombines TRBV6-1 with TRBJ1-4; D ambiguous. The V end lost 5 bases, the J end lost 4 bases, and 14 bases lay between the germline ends. CDR3 length equals 15 residues. In germline, CDR1 is MNHNS, CDR2 SASEGT. CDR3 residues: CASSTQPELNEKLFF. The CDR3 nucleotides read TGTGCCAGCAGTACCCAGCCGGAGCTTAATGAAAAACTGTTTTTT.

This clone has more than one count but fewer than ten. The chain recombines TRBV20-1 with TRBJ2-3; 8 positions match TRBD1. CDR1 and CDR2 from the germline V gene are DFQATT and SNEGSKA (reference sequence). The CDR3 spans 11 residues. J was trimmed by 8 bases and V by 5 bases; bases with no gene match: 3. The CDR3 DNA sequence: TGCAGTGCTTACAGGGGGACTACGCAGTATTTT. It translates to CSAYRGTTQYF.

Only a few counts were recorded for this clone. This chain links TRBV2 with TRBJ2-4; maybe TRBD1 (5 bases). CDR1 is SNHLY, CDR2 FYNNEI, per germline. V lost 7 bases, J lost 9 bases, and 13 bases lay in between. This CDR3 region has 12 residues. The CDR3 nucleotides read TGTGCCAGCACGCCGGACAAACTCATTCAGTACTTC. Translating gives CASTPDKLIQYF. The full variable domain, its missing parts supplied by reference TRBV2 and TRBJ2-4, is EPEVTQTPSHQVTQMGQEVILRCVPISNHLYFYWYRQILGQKVEFLVSFYNNEISEKSEIFDDQFSVERPDGSNFTLKIRSTKLEDSAMYFCASTPDKLIQYFGAGTRLSVL.

CDR3 amino acids: CASSQGTGGFTGELFF. The CDR3 DNA follows: TGTGCCAGCAGCCAAGGGACAGGGGGCTTCACCGGGGAGCTGTTTTTT. The chain joins TRBV4-2 to TRBJ2-2; 11 bases match TRBD1. J was trimmed by 4 bases and V by 1 base; bases with no gene match: 2. Per germline, CDR1 LGHNA and CDR2 YNFKEQ. This CDR3 comprises 16 residues.